These 17 T cell receptor beta chains were all obtained from the same sample, sequenced in a study of CD4 and CD8 cells across lung adenocarcinoma regions. TCRdb reprocessed the PCR reads via MiXCR and lists one record per CDR3 protein. The table lists fewer than 7,000 distinct CDR3 sequences, roughly 50% of them singletons, with approximately 29% in the top ten. Source material: CD4+ T cells from the center of a lung tumor. These receptors all stem from a female donor with lung adenocarcinoma. The CD4 and CD8 labels of this study may be unreliable.

The V and J genes are TRBV6-1 and TRBJ2-3; 14 bases align to TRBD2. CDR1 and CDR2 from the germline V gene are MNHNS and SASEGT. The CDR3 length is 16 residues. Germline trimming cut 7 bases from V and 3 bases from J; bases unmatched to any gene: 6. The CDR3 sequence is CASKGLAGVETDTQYF. The CDR3 bases are TGTGCCAGCAAGGGACTAGCGGGAGTGGAGACAGATACGCAGTATTTT.

The V call is TRBV30, the J call TRBJ2-1; possibly TRBD1 or TRBD2 for D (5 bases each). V was pared by 3 bases and J by 6 bases, with 9 bases between. The CDR3 is made up of 12 amino acids. The germline V gene encodes CDR1 GTSNPN and CDR2 SVGIG (reference sequence). DNA of the CDR3: TGTGCCTGGAGCCCGAGGGGCAATGAGCAGTTCTTC. Residues: CAWSPRGNEQFF.

This clonotype has just a few counts. The chain uses TRBV27 and TRBJ2-1, with 7 bases that match TRBD1. CDR3 length equals 15 residues. Unmatched junction bases numbered 14, after V lost 5 bases and J lost 10 bases. The V gene's germline CDR1 is MNHEY and CDR2 SMNVEV (reference sequence). The CDR3 nucleotides are TGTGCCAGCAGTCAAGGGACAGCCGGGGTTAGCGAGCAGTTCTTC. Its protein product is CASSQGTAGVSEQFF.

By share of the sample, this clonotype is medium-sized. The chain carries TRBV6-1 and TRBJ2-5; D call uncertain. Near its end, the DNA agrees better with TRBJ2-7, so the J call may be wrong. The germline CDR1 and CDR2 sequences are MNHNS and SASEGT. The CDR3 runs 14 residues. The CDR3 spells CASSRSSASGEQYF. CDR3 nucleotides: TGTGCCAGCAGTCGATCCTCTGCCTCGGGCGAGCAGTACTTC.

As for this clonotype: At one boundary the junction diverges from the germline segment, which might be a read error. The chain joins TRBV11-2 to TRBJ2-5, with a weak D call TRBD2 (5 bases). Germline CDR1 SGHAT, CDR2 FQNNGV. The CDR3 has 15 residues. CDR3 residues: CARGPGVGGEETQYF. Here the CDR3 DNA reads TGTGCCAGGGGCCCCGGGGTAGGTGGCGAAGAGACCCAGTACTTT.

The J gene is TRBJ2-5, the V gene TRBV27; TRBD1 agrees at 7 bases. V shed 6 bases, J shed 6 bases, and the junction held 10 bases outside the gene matches. Germline assignment: CDR1 MNHEY and CDR2 SMNVEV (reference sequence). CDR3 length: 14 residues. The CDR3 DNA follows: TGTGCCAGCAGCCAAACAGGGGAGCAAAAGACCCAGTACTTC. Translated, it gives CASSQTGEQKTQYF.

The rearrangement joins TRBV10-3 to TRBJ2-1; 12 bases are shared with TRBD2. The CDR3 is 17 residues long. CDR1 is ENHRY and CDR2 is SYGVKD in the germline V gene. The V and J ends lost 1 base and 8 bases, in that order; junction bases with no gene match: 9. Here the CDR3 reads CAISELPSGGVSYEQFF. The CDR3 DNA follows: TGTGCCATCAGTGAGTTGCCTAGCGGGGGGGTAAGCTATGAGCAGTTCTTC.

This clonotype was seen a handful of times. CDR3 in amino acids: CASSLLGRGRQPQHF. The CDR3 nucleotides read TGTGCCAGCAGTTTACTTGGGCGGGGCCGTCAGCCCCAGCATTTT. This chain joins TRBV27 and TRBJ1-5; maybe TRBD1 (5 bases). V shed 2 bases and J shed 6 bases, with 14 bases lying between them. Germline V lookup: CDR1 MNHEY, CDR2 SMNVEV (reference sequence). The CDR3 is 15 amino acids.

This clonotype came up once. One end of the junction fails to match germline, which may point to a read error. This chain joins TRBV6-4 and TRBJ2-3; D is perhaps TRBD1 or TRBD2 (7 bases each). This CDR3 spans 14 amino acids. The germline V gene has CDR1 MRHNA and CDR2 SNTAGT. The CDR3, as DNA: TGTGCGGGCAGCGGGGAGGGTGGGACAGAGACGCAGTATTTC. Amino acids: CAGSGEGGTETQYF.

As regards this clonotype: The CDR3 does not close with the conserved phenylalanine or tryptophan, likely indicating a read error. It is unclear where the CDR3 begins or ends on the DNA, so no DNA is shown, and the CDR3 is as TCRdb lists it. The V and J genes are TRBV6-1 and TRBJ2-5; TRBD1 reflects the table's D call only, with no check against the DNA. Germline values: CDR1 MNHNS, CDR2 SASEGT. The CDR3 has 15 residues if both end residues are counted. The CDR3 sequence: CASIQRGQGRETRHL.

The rearrangement joins TRBV25-1 to TRBJ2-5, with D perhaps matching TRBD2 (5 bases). CDR1 and CDR2 (germline): MGHDK, SYGVNS. Trimming removed 4 bases at V and 2 bases at J, with 17 bases between. CDR3 length: 16 residues. The CDR3: CASSAPKDFPQETQYF. The CDR3 DNA reads TGTGCCAGCAGTGCCCCGAAGGACTTTCCTCAAGAGACCCAGTACTTC.

In the case of this clonotype: The CDR3 carries no conserved terminal phenylalanine or tryptophan, so it likely arises from a read error. The DNA is left out, because the CDR3 cannot be placed on it with certainty; the CDR3 is given as TCRdb lists it. The chain links TRBV12-3 or TRBV12-4 to TRBJ2-5; the DNA was not compared with TRBD1, the D call given in the table. Both ends counted, the CDR3 spans 12 residues. CDR3 region: CLTPVLRRRDAT.

The V gene is TRBV27, the J gene TRBJ2-5; D might be TRBD1 (5 bases). The DNA matches TRBJ2-1 better at its end, which makes the J call doubtful. The CDR3 is 13 residues long. Germline lookup yields CDR1 MNHEY and CDR2 SMNVEV (reference sequence). The CDR3 protein is CASSFQGPYEQFF. Here the CDR3 DNA reads TGTGCCAGCAGTTTTCAGGGTCCGTACGAGCAGTTCTTC.

The rearrangement joins TRBV9 to TRBJ2-1; D is uncertain. Trimming pared 0 bases from V and 1 base from J, leaving 11 bases between. The CDR3 has 16 amino acids. CDR1 and CDR2 from the germline V gene are SGDLS and YYNGEE. CDR3 protein: CASSVEVRFSYNEQFF. The CDR3 coding sequence is TGTGCCAGCAGCGTAGAAGTCAGGTTTTCCTACAATGAGCAGTTCTTC.

In regard to this clonotype: Compared with germline, one end of the junction differs, possibly owing to a read error. The CDR3 reads CASSEARGKDTQYF. In DNA form, the CDR3 reads TGTGCCAGCAGTGAAGCTCGCGGCAAAGATACCCAGTATTTT. The V and J genes are TRBV6-1 and TRBJ2-3; D ambiguous. The CDR3 is 14 residues long. Germline V gene sequence: CDR1 MNHNS, CDR2 SASEGT.

The rearrangement joins TRBV6-1 to TRBJ2-3, with 8 bases fitting TRBD1. The J call may be faulty, since TRBJ2-1 better matches the DNA end. CDR1 and CDR2 from the germline V gene are MNHNS and SASEGT. The CDR3 loop spans 16 amino acids. The CDR3 sequence: CASSKTGGLSYNTQFF. The DNA of the CDR3 is TGTGCCAGCAGTAAAACAGGGGGTCTCAGCTACAATACGCAGTTCTTC.

Points on this clonotype: One end of the junction fails to match germline, which may point to a read error. CDR3 residues: CASSLDTARYF. The CDR3 DNA follows: TGTGCCAGCAGCTTAGATACGGCCCGGTACTTC. The V and J genes are TRBV7-2 and TRBJ2-1; D not resolved. Germline loops: CDR1 SGHTA, CDR2 FQGNSA. The CDR3 is 11 amino acids. The entire variable domain, with the rest obtained from reference TRBV7-2 and TRBJ2-1, is as follows: GAGVSQSPSNKVTEKGKDVELRCDPISGHTALYWYRQSLGQGLEFLIYFQGNSAPDKSGLPSDRFSAERTGGSVSTLTIQRTQQEDSAVYLCASSLDTARYFGPGTRLTVL.